This T cell receptor (beta chain) came from a study of blood T cell repertoires in COVID-19. Whole-study context: COVID-19 samples collected from the United States, Italy and Spain covered acute and convalescent phases. The cDNA or gDNA used as material had been derived from T cells, B-cell-depleted T cells, or PBMCs.

V shed 3 bases and J shed 3 bases, with 10 bases lying between them. Germline CDR1 and CDR2: KGHSH and LQKENI. The CDR3 covers 14 residues. Authors' data handling: Reference gene primer amplification in the assay estimated nucleated cell counts. Generated by immunoSEQ multiplex PCR, the TCRdb table keeps only in-frame clones and is missing some. From that table come the V and J calls and clone size; the DNA was used to work out D and trimming. Altogether 26,000 or so clones are present, 90% being singletons, with the ten largest covering about 7.4%. Material for sequencing was peripheral blood. This receptor was taken from a human donor in a cohort sampled during active COVID-19. The chain recombines TRBV18 with TRBJ2-3, with D possibly TRBD1 on 5 matching bases. This CDR3 is CASSPVDSTDTQYF. CDR3 in DNA: TGTGCCAGCTCACCGGTCGACAGTACAGATACGCAGTATTTT. Looking up the rest from reference TRBV18 and TRBJ2-3 gives the full variable domain: NAGVMQNPRHLVRRRGQEARLRCSPMKGHSHVYWYRQLPEEGLKFMVYLQKENIIDESGMPKERFSAEFPKEGPSILRIQQVVRGDSAAYFCASSPVDSTDTQYFGPGTRLTVL.